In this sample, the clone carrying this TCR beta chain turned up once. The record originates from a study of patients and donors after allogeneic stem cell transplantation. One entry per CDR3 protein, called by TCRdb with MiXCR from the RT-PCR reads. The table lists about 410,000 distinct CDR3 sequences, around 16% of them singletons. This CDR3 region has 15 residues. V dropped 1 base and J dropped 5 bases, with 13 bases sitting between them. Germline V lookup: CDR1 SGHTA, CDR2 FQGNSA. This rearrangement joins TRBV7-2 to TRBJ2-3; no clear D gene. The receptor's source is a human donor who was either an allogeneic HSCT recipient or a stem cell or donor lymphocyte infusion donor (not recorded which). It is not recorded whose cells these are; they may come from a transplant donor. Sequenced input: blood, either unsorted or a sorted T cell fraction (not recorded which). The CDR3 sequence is CASSLGGRVGDTQYF. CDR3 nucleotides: TGTGCCAGCAGCTTAGGGGGTAGGGTAGGAGATACGCAGTATTTT.